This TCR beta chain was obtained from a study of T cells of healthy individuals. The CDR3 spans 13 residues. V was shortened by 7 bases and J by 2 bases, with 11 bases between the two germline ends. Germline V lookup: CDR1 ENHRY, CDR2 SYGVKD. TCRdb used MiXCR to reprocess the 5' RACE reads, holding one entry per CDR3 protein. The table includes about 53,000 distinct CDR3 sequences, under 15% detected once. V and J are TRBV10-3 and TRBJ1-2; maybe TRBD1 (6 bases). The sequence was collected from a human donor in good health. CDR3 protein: CAITRDNNYGYTF. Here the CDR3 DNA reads TGTGCCATCACTCGGGACAACAACTATGGCTACACCTTC.